A single sample is the source of the 19 T cell receptor beta chains below, sequenced in a study of T cells in Graves' hyperthyroidism and ophthalmopathy. There were TCR beta CDR3 regions amplified from RNA transcripts. The TCR CDR3 was amplified in a first-round RT-PCR using the HTBI primer set. TCRdb passed the multiplex PCR reads through MiXCR, listing each CDR3 protein once. Of roughly 400,000 distinct CDR3 sequences in the sample, 15% to 18% were seen once. Sample: blood. All receptors come from a young woman with Graves' hyperthyroidism that later progressed to Graves' ophthalmopathy.

The table lists this clonotype with many counts. The V call is TRBV7-3, the J call TRBJ2-2; D is ambiguous. CDR3 length equals 14 residues. Germline CDR1 reads SGHTA; CDR2 reads FQGTGA. The V gene lost 1 base and the J gene lost 4 bases, with 7 bases spanning the gap. The CDR3 loop reads CASSLSKGTGELFF. The CDR3 nucleotides read TGTGCCAGCAGCTTAAGTAAAGGCACCGGGGAGCTGTTTTTT.

This clonotype appeared many times. J is TRBJ2-3 and V is TRBV5-1; 12 bases are a match to TRBD2. The CDR3 runs 16 residues. J lost 2 bases, V lost 0 bases, and 1 base had no gene match. Germline V gene lookup returns CDR1 SGHRS and CDR2 YFSETQ. The CDR3 loop is CASSLGLAGVTDTQYF. In DNA form, the CDR3 reads TGCGCCAGCAGCTTGGGACTAGCGGGAGTCACAGATACGCAGTATTTT. The variable domain in full, with the rest retrieved from reference TRBV5-1 and TRBJ2-3, is KAGVTQTPRYLIKTRGQQVTLSCSPISGHRSVSWYQQTPGQGLQFLFEYFSETQRNKGNFPGRFSGRQFSNSRSEMNVSTLELGDSALYLCASSLGLAGVTDTQYFGPGTRLTVL.

This clonotype has more than one count but fewer than ten. This chain links TRBV28 with TRBJ1-2; 11 nucleotides align to TRBD1. Germline V gives CDR1 MDHEN, CDR2 SYDVKM. The CDR3 has 17 residues. The trim removed 7 bases at V and 8 bases at J, leaving 18 bases unmatched. CDR3 region: CASTLPGQGDYFRGYTF. The CDR3 DNA reads TGTGCCAGCACATTACCGGGACAGGGGGACTACTTTCGGGGCTACACCTTC.

This clonotype was recorded at least ten times. The V gene is TRBV10-3, the J gene TRBJ2-3; 13 nucleotides agree with TRBD2. CDR3 length: 17 residues. V dropped 8 bases and J dropped 1; count of bases not matched to a gene: 9. Germline V lookup: CDR1 ENHRY, CDR2 SYGVKD. CDR3 loop: CAIGGLAGVGGTDTQYF. CDR3 bases: TGTGCCATCGGCGGACTAGCGGGAGTAGGAGGCACAGATACGCAGTATTTT.

This clonotype was counted at least ten times. The chain couples TRBV6-5 to TRBJ2-1, with 7 bases aligning to TRBD1. CDR1 MNHEY and CDR2 SVGAGI come from the germline V gene. The CDR3 covers 15 residues. V was pared by 1 base and J by 0 bases, with 0 bases of the junction left unmatched. In DNA, the CDR3 is TGTGCCAGCAGTTACTACAGGGGCTCCTACAATGAGCAGTTCTTC. Protein sequence: CASSYYRGSYNEQFF.

The genes are TRBV18 and TRBJ2-2; D possibly uses TRBD1 or TRBD2 (5 bases each). CDR1 is KGHSH, CDR2 LQKENI, per germline. Trimming took 6 bases from V and 7 from J, leaving 18 bases between them. This CDR3 comprises 15 residues. The CDR3 protein is CASSPGTTTFGELFF. CDR3 DNA: TGTGCCAGCTCTCCCGGGACGACCACTTTCGGGGAGCTGTTTTTT.

Regarding this clonotype: A much larger clone sits a single nucleotide away, making a read error possible. The chain uses TRBV11-2 and TRBJ2-7; D may be TRBD2 (6 bases). This CDR3 comprises 14 residues. Per germline, CDR1 SGHAT and CDR2 FQNNGV. The CDR3 coding sequence is TGTGCCAGCAGCTTAAACGCGGGAAGTATCGAGCCGTACTTC. Translation gives CASSLNAGSIEPYF.

V gene TRBV4-1 combines with J gene TRBJ1-2, with a possible D match to TRBD1 (5 bases). V lost 0 bases and J lost 6, with 11 bases in between. CDR1 is MGHRA and CDR2 is YSYEKL in the germline V gene. This CDR3 comprises 14 residues. CDR3 sequence (DNA): TGCGCCAGCAGCCAAGATCAGGGTACGGATGGCTACACCTTC. It codes for CASSQDQGTDGYTF.

This clonotype was detected many times. The chain combines TRBV20-1 with TRBJ1-1, with a possible D match to TRBD1 (6 bases). V was trimmed by 3 bases and J by 1 base, leaving 18 bases between them. Germline CDR1 DFQATT, CDR2 SNEGSKA (reference sequence). CDR3 length equals 16 residues. The CDR3 loop reads CSARGWTETGNTEAFF. The CDR3, as DNA: TGCAGTGCTAGGGGCTGGACAGAAACAGGGAACACTGAAGCTTTCTTT.

This chain connects TRBV7-9 to TRBJ1-2; D is undetermined. CDR1 SEHNR and CDR2 FQNEAQ come from the germline V gene (reference sequence). The V and J ends lost 1 base and 8 bases respectively, with 20 bases between them. The CDR3 spans 16 residues. This CDR3 is CASSLGLDFLSRGYTF. The CDR3 bases are TGTGCCAGCAGCTTAGGGCTCGATTTCCTCTCGCGGGGCTACACCTTC.

This clonotype was seen ten or more times. The chain couples TRBV7-9 to TRBJ2-7, with D perhaps matching TRBD1 (5 bases). The V gene's germline CDR1 is SEHNR and CDR2 FQNEAQ (reference sequence). The CDR3 length is 12 residues. The ends were cut back, 4 bases at V and 5 bases at J, with 9 bases in the middle. The DNA for the CDR3 is TGTGCCAGCAGCTCTGGGGCGCACGAGCAGTACTTC. This sequence encodes CASSSGAHEQYF.

Only a few counts were recorded for this clonotype. The chain recombines TRBV20-1 with TRBJ2-1; no clear D gene. This CDR3 region has 12 residues. Germline lookup yields CDR1 DFQATT and CDR2 SNEGSKA (reference sequence). The ends were cut back, 1 base at V and 4 bases at J, with 5 bases in the middle. Written as DNA, the CDR3 is TGCAGTGCTAGAGGGGAATACAATGAGCAGTTCTTC. Its translation is CSARGEYNEQFF.

Many counts were recorded for this clonotype. The genes are TRBV28 and TRBJ1-2; 7 bases agree with TRBD1. The CDR3 is made up of 15 amino acids. The junction had 10 bases not matched to a gene; V was cut back by 5 bases and J by 4 bases. In germline, CDR1 is MDHEN, CDR2 SYDVKM. The DNA for the CDR3 is TGTGCCAGCAGTCCCCGGGACAGTAGCATCTATGGCTACACCTTC. This codes for CASSPRDSSIYGYTF.

This chain uses TRBV13 with TRBJ2-7, with 9 bases matching TRBD1. The CDR3 extends over 14 amino acids. Trimming cost V 5 bases and J 7 bases; bases outside gene matches: 9. The germline CDR1 and CDR2 sequences are PRHDT and FYEKMQ (reference sequence). The DNA of the CDR3 is TGTGCCAGCAGCCCCGGGACAGGGAGTGAGGAGCAGTACTTC. This sequence encodes CASSPGTGSEEQYF.

This clonotype was counted between two and nine times. The chain employs TRBV7-9 and TRBJ2-5; TRBD2 might be the D (5 bases). V lost 2 bases and J 3 bases, leaving 7 bases between the germline ends. Germline CDR1 SEHNR, CDR2 FQNEAQ (reference sequence). The CDR3 consists of 13 residues. CDR3 protein: CASSLQAEETQYF. The CDR3 bases are TGTGCCAGCAGCTTACAAGCGGAAGAGACCCAGTACTTC. The full variable domain, with the rest looked up from reference TRBV7-9 and TRBJ2-5, is DTGVSQNPRHKITKRGQNVTFRCDPISEHNRLYWYRQTLGQGPEFLTYFQNEAQLEKSRLLSDRFSAERPKGSFSTLEIQRTEQGDSAMYLCASSLQAEETQYFGPGTRLLVL.

A note on this clonotype: Since a much larger clone is just one base distant, this may be a read error. This chain uses TRBV20-1 with TRBJ2-5; TRBD1 or TRBD2 may be the D gene (7 bases each). Germline V lookup: CDR1 DFQATT, CDR2 SNEGSKA (reference sequence). The CDR3 is made up of 15 amino acids. CDR3 nucleotides: TGCAGTTCTAGAAACAGGGACAGCGGGGAAGAGACCCAGTACTTC. It translates to CSSRNRDSGEETQYF.

This clonotype has a handful of counts. The chain has TRBV7-3 and TRBJ2-7, with a weak D call TRBD1 (6 bases). V lost 5 bases, J lost 3 bases, and 17 bases lay in between. The CDR3 extends over 15 amino acids. CDR1 is SGHTA, CDR2 FQGTGA, per germline. The DNA for the CDR3 is TGTGCCAGCAGCCCCCAGGGGAGCAGTTTCTACGAGCAGTACTTC. As protein: CASSPQGSSFYEQYF. The complete variable domain, with remaining parts taken from reference TRBV7-3 and TRBJ2-7, reads GAGVSQTPSNKVTEKGKYVELRCDPISGHTALYWYRQSLGQGPEFLIYFQGTGAADDSGLPNDRFFAVRPEGSVSTLKIQRTERGDSAVYLCASSPQGSSFYEQYFGPGTRLTVT.

This clonotype was observed a handful of times. CDR3 protein: CSVGQRTDRPWEQYF. DNA of the CDR3: TGCAGCGTGGGCCAGCGGACAGACCGACCTTGGGAGCAGTACTTC. This rearrangement joins TRBV29-1 to TRBJ2-7; D might be TRBD1 (6 bases). Germline CDR1 and CDR2: SQVTM and ANQGSEA. Trimming pared 6 bases from V and 7 bases from J, leaving 25 bases between. The length of the CDR3 is 15 residues.

Many counts were recorded for this clonotype. The chain employs TRBV20-1 and TRBJ2-1, with D hard to call. CDR1 and CDR2 (germline): DFQATT, SNEGSKA (reference sequence). The CDR3 is 13 residues long. The V gene lost 3 bases and the J gene lost 7 bases, with 13 bases spanning the gap. The CDR3 sequence is CSASYVQRNEQFF. CDR3 sequence (DNA): TGCAGTGCTAGTTACGTCCAACGGAATGAGCAGTTCTTC.